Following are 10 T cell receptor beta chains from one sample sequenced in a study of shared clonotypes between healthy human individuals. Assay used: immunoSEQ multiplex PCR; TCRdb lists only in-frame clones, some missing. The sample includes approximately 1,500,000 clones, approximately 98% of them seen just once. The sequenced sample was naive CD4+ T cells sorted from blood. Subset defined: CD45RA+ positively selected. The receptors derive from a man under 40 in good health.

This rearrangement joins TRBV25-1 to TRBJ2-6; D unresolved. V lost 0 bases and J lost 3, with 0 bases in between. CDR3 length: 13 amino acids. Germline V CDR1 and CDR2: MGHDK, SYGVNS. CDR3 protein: CASSEYGANVLTF. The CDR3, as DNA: TGTGCCAGCAGTGAATATGGGGCCAACGTCCTGACTTTC.

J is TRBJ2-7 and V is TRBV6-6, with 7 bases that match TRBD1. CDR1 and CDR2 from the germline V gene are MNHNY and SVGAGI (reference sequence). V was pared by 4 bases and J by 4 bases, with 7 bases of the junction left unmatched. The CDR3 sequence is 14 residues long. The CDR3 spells CASSWGQKAYEQYF. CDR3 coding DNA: TGTGCCAGCAGTTGGGGACAGAAGGCTTACGAGCAGTACTTC.

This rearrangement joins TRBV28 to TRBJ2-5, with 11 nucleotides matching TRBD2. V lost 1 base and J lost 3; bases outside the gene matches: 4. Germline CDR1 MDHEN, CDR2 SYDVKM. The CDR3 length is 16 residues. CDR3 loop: CASSLSVGLAEETQYF. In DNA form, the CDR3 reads TGTGCCAGCAGTTTATCCGTGGGACTAGCGGAAGAGACCCAGTACTTC.

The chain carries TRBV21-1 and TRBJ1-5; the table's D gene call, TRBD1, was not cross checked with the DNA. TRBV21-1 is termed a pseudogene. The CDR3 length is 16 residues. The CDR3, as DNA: TGTGCCAGCAGCAAAGGGCCGGGACATAACAATCAGCCCCAGCATTTT. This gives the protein CASSKGPGHNNQPQHF.

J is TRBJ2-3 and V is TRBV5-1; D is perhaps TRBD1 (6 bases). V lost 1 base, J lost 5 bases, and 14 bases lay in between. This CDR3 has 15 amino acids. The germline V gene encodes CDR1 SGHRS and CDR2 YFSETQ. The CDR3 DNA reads TGCGCCAGCAGCTTGTTTTTGGACAGCCGAGATACGCAGTATTTT. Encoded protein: CASSLFLDSRDTQYF.

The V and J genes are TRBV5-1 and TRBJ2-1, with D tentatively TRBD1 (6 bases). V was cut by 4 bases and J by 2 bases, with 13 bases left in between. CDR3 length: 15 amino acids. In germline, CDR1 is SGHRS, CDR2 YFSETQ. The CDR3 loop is CASSQNRVPYNEQFF. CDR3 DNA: TGCGCCAGCAGCCAAAACAGGGTACCCTACAATGAGCAGTTCTTC.

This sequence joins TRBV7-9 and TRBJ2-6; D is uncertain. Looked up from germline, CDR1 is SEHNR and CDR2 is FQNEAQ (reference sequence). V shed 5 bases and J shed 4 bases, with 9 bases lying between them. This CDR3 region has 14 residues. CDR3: CASSLYEGANVLTF. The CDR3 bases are TGTGCCAGCAGCCTCTACGAAGGGGCCAACGTCCTGACTTTC.

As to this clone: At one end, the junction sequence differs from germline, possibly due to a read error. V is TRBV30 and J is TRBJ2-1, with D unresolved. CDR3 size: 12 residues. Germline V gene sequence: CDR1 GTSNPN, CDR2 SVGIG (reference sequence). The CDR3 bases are TGTGCCTGGAGACGTCCTGTGGTGGAGCCGTTCTTC. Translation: CAWRRPVVEPFF.

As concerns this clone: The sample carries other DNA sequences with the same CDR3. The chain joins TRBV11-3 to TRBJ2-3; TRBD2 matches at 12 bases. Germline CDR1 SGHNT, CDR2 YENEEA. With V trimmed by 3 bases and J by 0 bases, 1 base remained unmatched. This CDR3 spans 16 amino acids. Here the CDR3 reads CASSFGTSGSTDTQYF. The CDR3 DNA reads TGTGCCAGCAGCTTCGGGACTAGCGGGAGCACAGATACGCAGTATTTT.

The CDR3 nucleotides are TGCGCCAGCAGCCAAGTAAGGACGGACAAAGAGACCCAGTACTTC. Protein product: CASSQVRTDKETQYF. V gene TRBV4-1 combines with J gene TRBJ2-5; possible D gene TRBD1, 5 bases. The CDR3 length is 15 residues. V was trimmed by 1 base and J by 3 bases, leaving 12 bases between them. CDR1 is MGHRA and CDR2 is YSYEKL in the germline V gene.